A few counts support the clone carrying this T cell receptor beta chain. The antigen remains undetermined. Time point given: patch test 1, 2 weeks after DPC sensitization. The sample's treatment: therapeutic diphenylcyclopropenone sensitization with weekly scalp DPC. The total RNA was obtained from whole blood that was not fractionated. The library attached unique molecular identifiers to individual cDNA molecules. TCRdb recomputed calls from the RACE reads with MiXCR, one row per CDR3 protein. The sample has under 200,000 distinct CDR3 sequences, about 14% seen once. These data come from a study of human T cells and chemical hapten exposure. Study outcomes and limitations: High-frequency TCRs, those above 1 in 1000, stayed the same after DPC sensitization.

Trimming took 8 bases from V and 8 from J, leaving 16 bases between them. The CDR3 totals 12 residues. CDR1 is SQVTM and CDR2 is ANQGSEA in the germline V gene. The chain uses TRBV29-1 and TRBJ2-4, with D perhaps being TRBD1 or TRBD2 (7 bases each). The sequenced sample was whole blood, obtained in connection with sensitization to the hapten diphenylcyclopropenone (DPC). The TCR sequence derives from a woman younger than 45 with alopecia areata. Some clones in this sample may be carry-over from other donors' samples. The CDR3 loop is CSLRAGGDIQYF. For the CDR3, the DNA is TGCAGCCTTCGGGCAGGGGGGGACATTCAGTACTTC. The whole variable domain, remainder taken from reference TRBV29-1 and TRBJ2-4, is SAVISQKPSRDICQRGTSLTIQCQVDSQVTMMFWYRQQPGQSLTLIATANQGSEATYESGFVIDKFPISRPNLTFSTLTVSNMSPEDSSIYLCSLRAGGDIQYFGAGTRLSVL.